This is a list of T cell receptor beta chains from one sample in a study of cytomegalovirus exposure and HLA in healthy donors. Using immunoSEQ multiplex PCR, the repertoire was profiled, and TCRdb retains in-frame clones only, with some absent. The sample has about 55,000 clones. The sequenced material came from PBMCs. The receptors derive from a man between 45 and 60 years old in good health and CMV-seropositive. CDR3s include the opening cysteine and the closing phenylalanine or tryptophan. A D gene is named only where the DNA matches it firmly.

v_call	d_call	j_call	cdr3_aa	cdr3_nt
TRBV7-3	TRBD2	TRBJ2-1	CASSLFVRGGDNEQFF	TGTGCCAGCAGCTTATTCGTTCGGGGGGGGGACAATGAGCAGTTCTTC
TRBV7-2	TRBD2	TRBJ2-1	CASSPWGAGGGNEQFF	TGTGCCAGCAGCCCATGGGGAGCGGGAGGGGGCAATGAGCAGTTCTTC
TRBV6-5	TRBD2	TRBJ2-7	CASSLGREVNEQYF	TGTGCCAGCAGTCTTGGACGGGAGGTCAACGAGCAGTACTTC
TRBV29-1	NA	TRBJ2-2	CSGGAQNTGELFF	TGCAGCGGGGGAGCGCAGAACACCGGGGAGCTGTTTTTT
TRBV30	NA	TRBJ1-1	CAWNWRVNTEAFF	TGTGCCTGGAATTGGAGGGTGAACACTGAAGCTTTCTTT
TRBV7-2	NA	TRBJ2-5	CASSLGGPVQETQYF	TGTGCCAGCAGCTTAGGAGGCCCAGTCCAAGAGACCCAGTACTTC
TRBV2	TRBD2	TRBJ2-7	CASSERAGVYEQYF	TGTGCCAGCAGTGAAAGAGCGGGAGTCTACGAGCAGTACTTC
TRBV7-2	TRBD1	TRBJ2-1	CASSAQGTATYEQFF	TGTGCCAGCAGCGCCCAAGGGACAGCGACCTATGAGCAGTTCTTC
TRBV19	TRBD1	TRBJ1-4	CASSPGGTGGEKLFF	TGTGCCAGTAGTCCAGGGGGGACAGGGGGCGAAAAACTGTTTTTT
TRBV28	TRBD1	TRBJ1-2	CASRTQGGGYTF	TGTGCCAGCAGAACTCAGGGGGGTGGCTACACCTTC
TRBV5-1	TRBD1	TRBJ2-5	CASRAGTGRGETQYF	TGCGCCAGCAGGGCAGGGACAGGGAGGGGAGAGACCCAGTACTTC
TRBV4-3	TRBD1	TRBJ1-3	CASSQGGQVISGNTIYF	TGCGCCAGCAGCCAAGGGGGACAGGTAATCTCTGGAAACACCATATATTTT
TRBV9	NA	TRBJ1-6	CASSVGTPRLDSPLHF	TGTGCCAGCAGCGTAGGCACGCCCCGACTGGATTCACCCCTCCACTTT
TRBV11-2	TRBD2	TRBJ2-1	CASSSKWTSGNNEQFF	TGTGCCAGCAGCAGTAAGTGGACTAGCGGGAACAATGAGCAGTTCTTC
TRBV30	TRBD1	TRBJ2-7	CAWRDRESSRYEQYF	TGTGCCTGGAGGGACAGGGAGTCTTCCCGCTACGAGCAGTACTTC
TRBV18	NA	TRBJ1-4	CASSPSGLNEKLFF	TGTGCCAGCTCTCCCTCGGGACTTAATGAAAAACTGTTTTTT
TRBV5-1	TRBD1	TRBJ2-5	CASSGQTGGGETQYF	TGCGCCAGCAGCGGCCAGACAGGGGGCGGAGAGACCCAGTACTTC
TRBV4-1	TRBD1	TRBJ1-5	CASSQDTGQGHQPQHF	TGCGCCAGCAGCCAAGATACGGGACAGGGGCATCAGCCCCAGCATTTT
TRBV15	NA	TRBJ1-2	CATSRGGGYTF	TGTGCCACCAGCCGAGGAGGGGGCTACACCTTC
TRBV6-1	NA	TRBJ2-7	CASSSPQDYEQYF	TGTGCCAGCAGTTCTCCACAGGACTACGAGCAGTACTTC
TRBV27	NA	TRBJ2-1	CASSSYPPREQFF	TGTGCCAGCAGTTCCTACCCGCCCCGTGAGCAGTTCTTC
TRBV30	NA	TRBJ1-5	CAWSISGGNQPQHF	TGTGCCTGGAGTATCTCAGGGGGCAATCAGCCCCAGCATTTT
TRBV7-9	NA	TRBJ2-5	CASSLERAQETQYF	TGTGCCAGCAGCTTAGAGAGGGCCCAAGAGACCCAGTACTTC
TRBV6-5	TRBD2	TRBJ2-2	CASSIAGEDTGELFF	TGTGCCAGCAGTATAGCGGGAGAAGACACCGGGGAGCTGTTTTTT
TRBV4-2	TRBD2	TRBJ2-7	CASSQDSVGGDYEQYF	TGTGCCAGCAGCCAAGACTCGGTCGGGGGGGACTACGAGCAGTACTTC
TRBV9	NA	TRBJ2-7	CASSPSTGDAAEQYF	TGTGCCAGCAGCCCCAGTACGGGAGATGCGGCCGAGCAGTACTTC
TRBV9	TRBD1	TRBJ1-2	CASSAIPGQGDYGYTF	TGTGCCAGCAGCGCCATCCCGGGACAGGGAGATTATGGCTACACCTTC
TRBV7-9	NA	TRBJ2-7	CASSSQGYGISYEQYF	TGTGCCAGCAGCTCCCAGGGCTATGGTATCTCCTACGAGCAGTACTTC